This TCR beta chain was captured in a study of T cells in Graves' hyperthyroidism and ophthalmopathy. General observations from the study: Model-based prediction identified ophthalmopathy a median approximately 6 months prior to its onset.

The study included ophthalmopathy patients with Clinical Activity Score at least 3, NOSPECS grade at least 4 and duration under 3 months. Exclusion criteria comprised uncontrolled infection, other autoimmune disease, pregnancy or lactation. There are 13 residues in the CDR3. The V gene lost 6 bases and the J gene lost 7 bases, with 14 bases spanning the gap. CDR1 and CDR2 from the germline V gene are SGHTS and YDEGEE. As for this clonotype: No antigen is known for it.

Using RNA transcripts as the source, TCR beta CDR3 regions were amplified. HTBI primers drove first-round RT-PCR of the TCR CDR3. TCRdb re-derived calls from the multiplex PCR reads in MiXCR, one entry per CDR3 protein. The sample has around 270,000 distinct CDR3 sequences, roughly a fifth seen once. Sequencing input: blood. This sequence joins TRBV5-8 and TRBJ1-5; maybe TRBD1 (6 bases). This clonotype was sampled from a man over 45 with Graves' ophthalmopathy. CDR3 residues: CASKIVRGQPQHF. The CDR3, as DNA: TGTGCCAGCAAGATAGTCAGGGGACAGCCCCAGCATTTT. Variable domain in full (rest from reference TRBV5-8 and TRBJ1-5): EAGVTQSPTHLIKTRGQQATLRCSPISGHTSVYWYQQALGLGLQFLLWYDEGEERNRGNFPPRFSGRQFPNYSSELNVNALELEDSALYLCASKIVRGQPQHFGDGTRLSIL.